Relative to its sample, the clone carrying this T cell receptor delta chain is medium-sized. TCRdb called clones anew from the RT-PCR reads with CATT. The table includes around 620 delta-chain clones, approximately 22% detected once. There are 17 residues in the CDR3. Germline CDR1 GEAIGNYY, CDR2 EKD. The trim removed 3 bases at V and 0 bases at J, leaving 9 bases unmatched. This specimen belongs to a study of gamma-delta T cells after stem cell transplantation. The chain has TRDV2 and TRDJ1; TRDD3 matches at 10 bases. The source material was gamma-delta T cells. The receptor was isolated from a human donor. It is not recorded whose cells these are; they may come from a transplant donor. This chain's CDR3 is CACDSLVLGDYTDKLIF. CDR3 sequence (DNA): TGTGCCTGTGACTCCTTGGTACTGGGGGATTACACCGATAAACTCATCTTT.